Given below is one T cell receptor beta chain in context. The sample belongs to a study of blood T cell repertoires in COVID-19. Background on the study: Nucleic acid was either cDNA or gDNA, and it came from T cells, B-cell-depleted T cells, or PBMCs.

Data came from immunoSEQ multiplex PCR; TCRdb stores just in-frame clones and leaves some out. Found here are roughly 70,000 clones, more than 75% of them singletons; the top ten hold roughly 1.5%. CDR1 is SGHAT and CDR2 is FQNNGV in the germline V gene. With V trimmed by 5 bases and J by 7 bases, 8 bases remained unmatched. CDR3 length: 15 residues. V and J are TRBV11-2 and TRBJ1-4; 9 positions agree with TRBD1. The sequenced material came from peripheral blood. The TCR originated in a human donor in a cohort sampled during active COVID-19. The CDR3 DNA is TGTGCCAGCAGCCCCTACAGGGGGCGAGGTGAAAAACTGTTTTTT. The encoded protein is CASSPYRGRGEKLFF. The full variable domain, its missing parts supplied by reference TRBV11-2 and TRBJ1-4, is EAGVAQSPRYKIIEKRQSVAFWCNPISGHATLYWYQQILGQGPKLLIQFQNNGVVDDSQLPKDRFSAERLKGVDSTLKIQPAKLEDSAVYLCASSPYRGRGEKLFFGSGTQLSVL.